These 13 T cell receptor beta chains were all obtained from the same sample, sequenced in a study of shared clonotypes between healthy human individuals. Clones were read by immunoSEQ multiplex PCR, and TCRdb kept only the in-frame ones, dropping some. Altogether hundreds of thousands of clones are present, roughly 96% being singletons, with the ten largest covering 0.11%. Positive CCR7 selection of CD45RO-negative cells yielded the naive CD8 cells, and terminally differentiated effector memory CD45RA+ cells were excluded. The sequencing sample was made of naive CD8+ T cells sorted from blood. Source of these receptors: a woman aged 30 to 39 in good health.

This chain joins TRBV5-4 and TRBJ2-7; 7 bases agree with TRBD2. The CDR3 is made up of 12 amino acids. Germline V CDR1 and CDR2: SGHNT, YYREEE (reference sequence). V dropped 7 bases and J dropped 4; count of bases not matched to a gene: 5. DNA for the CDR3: TGTGCCAGCTCTGAGGGAGGGTACGAGCAGTACTTC. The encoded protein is CASSEGGYEQYF.

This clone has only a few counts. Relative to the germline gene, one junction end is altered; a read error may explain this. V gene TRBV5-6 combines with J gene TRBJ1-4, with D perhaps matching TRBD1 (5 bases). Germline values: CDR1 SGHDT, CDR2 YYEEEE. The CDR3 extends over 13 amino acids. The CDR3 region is CATSDSLDEKLFF. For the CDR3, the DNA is TGTGCCACCAGCGACAGCCTCGATGAAAAACTGTTTTTT. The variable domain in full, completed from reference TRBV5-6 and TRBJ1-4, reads DAGVTQSPTHLIKTRGQQVTLRCSPKSGHDTVSWYQQALGQGPQFIFQYYEEEERQRGNFPDRFSGHQFPNYSSELNVNALLLGDSALYLCATSDSLDEKLFFGSGTQLSVL.

The chain's CDR3 is CASSFGGSGETQYF. The DNA of the CDR3 is TGTGCCAGCAGCTTCGGCGGGAGCGGGGAGACCCAGTACTTC. This chain joins TRBV7-9 and TRBJ2-5; 7 bases agree with TRBD2. V was clipped by 3 bases and J by 5 bases; unmatched bases: 6. In germline, CDR1 is SEHNR, CDR2 FQNEAQ (reference sequence). There are 14 residues in the CDR3.

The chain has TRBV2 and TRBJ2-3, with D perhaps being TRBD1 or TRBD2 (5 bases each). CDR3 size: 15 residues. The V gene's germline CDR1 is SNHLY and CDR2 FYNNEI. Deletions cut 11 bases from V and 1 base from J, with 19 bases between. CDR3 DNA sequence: TGTGCCTCTATTGGGGGAGTTCAAGGCACAGATACGCAGTATTTT. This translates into CASIGGVQGTDTQYF.

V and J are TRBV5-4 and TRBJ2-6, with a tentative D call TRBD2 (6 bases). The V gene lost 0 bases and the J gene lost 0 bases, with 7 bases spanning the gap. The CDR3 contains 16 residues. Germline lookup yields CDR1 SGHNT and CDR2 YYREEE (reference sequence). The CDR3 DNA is TGTGCCAGCAGCTTGGCCGGGGGCTCTGGGGCCAACGTCCTGACTTTC. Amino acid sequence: CASSLAGGSGANVLTF.

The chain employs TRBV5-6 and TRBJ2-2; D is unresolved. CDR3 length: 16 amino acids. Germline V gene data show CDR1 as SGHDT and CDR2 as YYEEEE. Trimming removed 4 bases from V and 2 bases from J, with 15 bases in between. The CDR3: CASSLRDRYNTGELFF. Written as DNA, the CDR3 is TGTGCCAGCAGCCTAAGGGATCGCTATAACACCGGGGAGCTGTTTTTT.

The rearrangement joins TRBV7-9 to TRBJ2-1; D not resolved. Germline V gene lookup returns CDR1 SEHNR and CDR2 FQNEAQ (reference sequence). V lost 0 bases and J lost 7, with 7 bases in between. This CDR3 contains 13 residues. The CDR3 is CASSLAGKNEQFF. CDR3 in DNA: TGTGCCAGCAGCTTAGCAGGGAAGAATGAGCAGTTCTTC.

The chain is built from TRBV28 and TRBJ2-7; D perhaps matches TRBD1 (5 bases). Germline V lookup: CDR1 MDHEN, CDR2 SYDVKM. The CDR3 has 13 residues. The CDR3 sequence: CGAGNNAAYEQYF. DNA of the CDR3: TGTGGGGCAGGGAATAATGCTGCCTACGAGCAGTACTTC. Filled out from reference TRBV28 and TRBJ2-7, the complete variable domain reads DVKVTQSSRYLVKRTGEKVFLECVQDMDHENMFWYRQDPGLGLRLIYFSYDVKMKEKGDIPEGYSVSREKKERFSLILESASTNQTSMYLCGAGNNAAYEQYFGPGTRLTVT.

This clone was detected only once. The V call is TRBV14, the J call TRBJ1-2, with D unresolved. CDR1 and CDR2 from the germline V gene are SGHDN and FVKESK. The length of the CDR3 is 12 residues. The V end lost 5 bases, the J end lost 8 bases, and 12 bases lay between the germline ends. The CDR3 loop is CASSDAGLGYTF. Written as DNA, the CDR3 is TGTGCCAGCAGCGACGCCGGGCTCGGCTACACCTTC.

The CDR3, as DNA: TGTGCCAGCAGTGAAGGACAGTTGAGCTATGGCTACACCTTC. It codes for CASSEGQLSYGYTF. This chain links TRBV2 with TRBJ1-2; TRBD1 might be the D (5 bases). The ends were cut back, 1 base at V and 4 bases at J, with 10 bases in the middle. Germline lookup yields CDR1 SNHLY and CDR2 FYNNEI. The CDR3 is 14 amino acids.

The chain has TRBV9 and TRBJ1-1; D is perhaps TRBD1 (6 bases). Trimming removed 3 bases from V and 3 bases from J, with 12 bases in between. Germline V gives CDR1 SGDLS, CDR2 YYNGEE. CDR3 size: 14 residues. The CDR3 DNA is TGTGCCAGCAGCGCCGAAGGGGGACACACTGAAGCTTTCTTT. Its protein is CASSAEGGHTEAFF.

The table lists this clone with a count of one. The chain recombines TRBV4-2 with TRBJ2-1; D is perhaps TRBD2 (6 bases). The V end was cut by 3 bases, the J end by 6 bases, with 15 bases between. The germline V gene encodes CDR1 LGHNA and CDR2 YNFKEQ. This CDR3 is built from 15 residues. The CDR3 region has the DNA TGTGCCAGCAGCCAGGGGAGGAGGGGATCCAATGAGCAGTTCTTC. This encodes CASSQGRRGSNEQFF.

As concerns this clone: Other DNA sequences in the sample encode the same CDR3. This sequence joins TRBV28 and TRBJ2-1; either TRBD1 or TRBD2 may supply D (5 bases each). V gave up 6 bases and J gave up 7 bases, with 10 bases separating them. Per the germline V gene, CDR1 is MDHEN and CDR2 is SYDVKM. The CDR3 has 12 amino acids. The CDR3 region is CASSREGNEQFF. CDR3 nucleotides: TGTGCCAGCAGCCGTGAGGGGAATGAGCAGTTCTTC.